The TCR beta chain under discussion was sequenced for a study of shared clonotypes between healthy human individuals. On the study more broadly: Each donor's CD8 memory used one plate, CD8 naive two, each CD4 subset three.

Subsets obtained from CD4+ cells comprised CD45RA+ naive and CD45RA-negative memory cells. Germline V gene sequence: CDR1 MNHNY, CDR2 SVGAGI (reference sequence). The CDR3 has 16 residues. V was clipped by 0 bases and J by 8 bases, with 20 bases between them. Samples underwent the assay at deep level. Only in-frame clones appear in the TCRdb table, and some are missing; sequencing was by immunoSEQ multiplex PCR. The sample carries roughly 2.2 million clones, approximately 95% recorded once. The source is a man aged 18-30 years in good health. Some clones in this sample may be carry-over from other donors' samples. The material sequenced was naive CD4+ T cells from PBMCs. Noted subset: CD45RA+ positively selected. The rearrangement links TRBV6-6 to TRBJ2-7, with a weak D call TRBD2 (5 bases). DNA of the CDR3: TGTGCCAGCAGTTACTCGAGCAGGACTGGTCAGGTCAAGCAGTACTTC. Translated, it gives CASSYSSRTGQVKQYF.